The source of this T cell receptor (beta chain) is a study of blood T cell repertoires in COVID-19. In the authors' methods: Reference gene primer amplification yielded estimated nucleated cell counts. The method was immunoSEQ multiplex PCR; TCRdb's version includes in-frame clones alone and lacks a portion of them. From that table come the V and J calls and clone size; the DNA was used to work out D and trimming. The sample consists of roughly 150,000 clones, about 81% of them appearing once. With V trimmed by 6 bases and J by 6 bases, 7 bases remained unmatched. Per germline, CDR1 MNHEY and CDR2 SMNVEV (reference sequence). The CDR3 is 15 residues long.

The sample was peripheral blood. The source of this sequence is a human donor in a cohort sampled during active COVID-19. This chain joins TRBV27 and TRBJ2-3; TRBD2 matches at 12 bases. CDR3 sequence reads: CASSPTSGRVDTQYF. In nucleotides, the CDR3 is TGTGCCAGCAGCCCGACTAGCGGGAGAGTCGATACGCAGTATTTT.